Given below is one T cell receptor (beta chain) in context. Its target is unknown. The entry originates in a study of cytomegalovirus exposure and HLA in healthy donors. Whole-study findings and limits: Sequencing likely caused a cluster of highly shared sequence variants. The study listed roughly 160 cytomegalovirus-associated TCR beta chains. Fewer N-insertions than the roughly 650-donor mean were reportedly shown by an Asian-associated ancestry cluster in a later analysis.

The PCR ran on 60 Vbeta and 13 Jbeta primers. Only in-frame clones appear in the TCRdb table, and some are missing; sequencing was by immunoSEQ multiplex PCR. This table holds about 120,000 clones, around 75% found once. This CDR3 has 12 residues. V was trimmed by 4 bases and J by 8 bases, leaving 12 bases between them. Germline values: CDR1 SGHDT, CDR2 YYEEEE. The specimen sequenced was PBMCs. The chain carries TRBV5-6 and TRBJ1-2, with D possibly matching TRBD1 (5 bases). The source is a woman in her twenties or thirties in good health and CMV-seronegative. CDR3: CASSVGPRGYTF. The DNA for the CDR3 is TGTGCCAGCAGCGTGGGACCGCGGGGCTACACCTTC.